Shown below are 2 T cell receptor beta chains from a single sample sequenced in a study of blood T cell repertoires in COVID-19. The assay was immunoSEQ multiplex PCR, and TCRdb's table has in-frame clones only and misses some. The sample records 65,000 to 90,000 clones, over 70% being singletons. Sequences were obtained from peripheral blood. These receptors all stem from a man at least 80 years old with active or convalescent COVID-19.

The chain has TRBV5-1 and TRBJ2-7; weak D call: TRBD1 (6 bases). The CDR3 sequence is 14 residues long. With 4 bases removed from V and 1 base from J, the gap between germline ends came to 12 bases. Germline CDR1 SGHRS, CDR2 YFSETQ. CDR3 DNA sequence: TGCGCCAGCAGCCGAAGAACAGGGTCCTACGAGCAGTACTTC. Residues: CASSRRTGSYEQYF.

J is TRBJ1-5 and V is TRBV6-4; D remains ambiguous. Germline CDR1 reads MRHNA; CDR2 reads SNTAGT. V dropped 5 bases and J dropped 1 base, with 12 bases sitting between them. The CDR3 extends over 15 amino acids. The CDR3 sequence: CASSLEGDSNQPQHF. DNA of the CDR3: TGTGCCAGCAGTCTGGAGGGTGACAGCAATCAGCCCCAGCATTTT.